Included here is one T cell receptor beta chain sequence, with context. Its target is not known. The junction and the germline gene differ at one end; a read error may be behind it. The data belong to a study of cytomegalovirus exposure and HLA in healthy donors. Study overall: Earlier sequencing of 150 million to 200 million T cells yielded fewer than 140 million unique TCR beta sequences.

This PCR relied on a set of 60 Vbeta primers and 13 Jbeta primers. The data were produced by immunoSEQ multiplex PCR, yet TCRdb's version contains in-frame clones alone and is incomplete. The sample has around 150,000 clones, around four fifths seen once. Overall study results and limits: Later analysis showed TCR association rates varying by HLA locus, highest for DRB1 and lowest for HLA-C. With later analysis, a missense DCLRE1C variant became linked to TCR beta V- and J-gene trimming. Sequencing likely caused a cluster of highly shared sequence variants.

This CDR3 has 15 residues. Germline loops: CDR1 SGHTA, CDR2 FQGTGA. The chain uses TRBV7-3 and TRBJ2-3; 7 bases map to TRBD2. This receptor was obtained from a boy aged 2 to 10 in good health and CMV-seronegative. The sequencing input was PBMCs. Here the CDR3 DNA reads TGTGCCAGCAGCCTAACCGGGGGGTGGACAGATACGCAGTATTTT. Translating it yields CASSLTGGWTDTQYF.